Below are 28 T cell receptor beta chains sequenced from a single sample in a study of metastatic and nonmetastatic thyroid tumors. With MiXCR, TCRdb called clones anew from the PCR reads. The profile shows around 12,000 clones, 9% to 13% of them singletons. Every patient was untreated before thyroid surgery. Sequencing input: blood. These TCRs come from a female donor with papillary thyroid cancer or a benign thyroid nodule (not recorded which). Some clones in this sample may be carry-over from other donors' samples.

This clone was observed at least ten times. At one end the junction does not follow the germline gene, possibly because of a read error. The CDR3 here is CASSQIGTPTFF. Here the CDR3 DNA reads TGTGCCAGCAGCCAAATCGGGACCCCGACTTTCTTC. The V call is TRBV3-1, the J call TRBJ2-7; TRBD1 or TRBD2 may be the D gene (5 bases each). Germline V lookup: CDR1 LGHDT, CDR2 YNNKEL (reference sequence). This CDR3 spans 12 amino acids.

This clone was counted ten times or more. The chain carries TRBV5-1 and TRBJ2-7; the D gene is possibly TRBD2 (5 bases). Germline V CDR1 and CDR2: SGHRS, YFSETQ. V dropped 4 bases and J dropped 1 base, with 15 bases sitting between them. The CDR3 runs to 15 residues. The CDR3 bases are TGCGCCAGCAGCGACCAGTTCGGGGTGTCCTACGAGCAGTACTTC. Translation gives CASSDQFGVSYEQYF.

In its sample, this clone was seen many times. The rearrangement links TRBV9 to TRBJ2-5; 7 nucleotides match TRBD2. Germline V CDR1 and CDR2: SGDLS, YYNGEE. V shed 6 bases, J shed 2 bases, and the junction held 13 bases outside the gene matches. The CDR3 is made up of 16 amino acids. The CDR3 sequence is CASNKAAASGQETQYF. CDR3 DNA: TGTGCCAGCAATAAAGCGGCGGCTAGCGGTCAAGAGACCCAGTACTTC. Complete variable domain (other parts from reference TRBV9 and TRBJ2-5): DSGVTQTPKHLITATGQRVTLRCSPRSGDLSVYWYQQSLDQGLQFLIQYYNGEERAKGNILERFSAQQFPDLHSELNLSSLELGDSALYFCASNKAAASGQETQYFGPGTRLLVL.

This clone was seen ten or more times. The chain has TRBV7-8 and TRBJ2-7; 7 bases agree with TRBD1. The length of the CDR3 is 16 residues. The trim removed 4 bases at V and 3 bases at J, leaving 12 bases unmatched. CDR1 and CDR2 from the germline V gene are SGHVS and FQNEAQ. The DNA of the CDR3 is TGTGCCAGCAGCTCTGCTCCGGGACAGAAATACTACGAGCAGTACTTC. Residues: CASSSAPGQKYYEQYF. Variable domain in full (rest from reference TRBV7-8 and TRBJ2-7): GAGVSQSPRYKVAKRGQDVALRCDPISGHVSLFWYQQALGQGPEFLTYFQNEAQLDKSGLPSDRFFAERPEGSVSTLKIQRTQQEDSAVYLCASSSAPGQKYYEQYFGPGTRLTVT.

The gene calls are TRBV20-1 and TRBJ2-7, with 7 positions matching TRBD2. The CDR3 has 15 residues. V shed 2 bases and J 2 bases; nucleotides not matched to a gene: 9. Germline V gene sequence: CDR1 DFQATT, CDR2 SNEGSKA (reference sequence). DNA for the CDR3: TGCAGTGCTAGATCTTACCGGGAGGCTGCCTACGAGCAGTACTTC. This translates into CSARSYREAAYEQYF.

This clone was detected only a few times. The germline gene is not matched at one end of the junction; a read error may be the cause. The chain recombines TRBV7-2 with TRBJ2-7; possibly TRBD2 for D (7 bases). The germline V gene has CDR1 SGHTA and CDR2 FQGNSA. The CDR3 runs 15 residues. The CDR3: CATTLQSGTRGERYF. Here the CDR3 DNA reads TGTGCCACTACGCTACAAAGCGGGACGAGGGGGGAGCGGTACTTC.

V and J are TRBV5-1 and TRBJ2-3, with D tentatively TRBD1 (5 bases). V lost 4 bases and J lost 1, with 25 bases in between. CDR3 length: 19 amino acids. In germline, CDR1 is SGHRS, CDR2 YFSETQ. The CDR3 region has the DNA TGCGCCAGCAGCCCAATGATTGTAAGGGGCGGTCACGGCACAGATACGCAGTATTTT. Translating gives CASSPMIVRGGHGTDTQYF. The full variable domain, with the rest looked up from reference TRBV5-1 and TRBJ2-3, is KAGVTQTPRYLIKTRGQQVTLSCSPISGHRSVSWYQQTPGQGLQFLFEYFSETQRNKGNFPGRFSGRQFSNSRSEMNVSTLELGDSALYLCASSPMIVRGGHGTDTQYFGPGTRLTVL.

This clone was recorded at least ten times. Germline is not matched at one junction end, which may reflect a read error. The chain recombines TRBV7-7 with TRBJ2-5, with D perhaps TRBD1 (5 bases). The CDR3 runs to 14 residues. Looked up from germline, CDR1 is SSHAT and CDR2 is FNYEAQ (reference sequence). In DNA, the CDR3 is TGTGCTAGCAGCTTAGGGGCCCTTCAAGAGACCCAGTACTTC. Translation gives CASSLGALQETQYF. Looking up the rest from reference TRBV7-7 and TRBJ2-5 gives the full variable domain: GAGVSQSPRYKVTKRGQDVTLRCDPISSHATLYWYQQALGQGPEFLTYFNYEAQPDKSGLPSDRFSAERPEGSISTLTIQRTEQRDSAMYRCASSLGALQETQYFGPGTRLLVL.

By frequency in the sample, this clone is medium-sized (0.01 to 0.1%). This chain uses TRBV12-3 or TRBV12-4 with TRBJ2-3, with 7 bases fitting TRBD1. After removal of 1 base from V and 4 bases from J, the junction contained 2 bases not matched to a gene. The CDR3 runs 14 residues. CDR3 coding DNA: TGTGCCAGCAGTTTAGTCCAGGGGGCAGATACGCAGTATTTT. It yields the protein CASSLVQGADTQYF.

In its sample, this clone was seen many times. The V gene is TRBV5-1, the J gene TRBJ1-3; D is uncertain. The CDR3 has 14 amino acids. Germline values: CDR1 SGHRS, CDR2 YFSETQ. V lost 0 bases and J 2 bases, leaving 6 bases between the germline ends. CDR3 sequence reads: CASSLDPAGNTIYF. CDR3 DNA: TGCGCCAGCAGCTTGGACCCAGCTGGAAACACCATATATTTT.

V is TRBV28 and J is TRBJ1-2; D gene unclear. V lost 3 bases and J lost 9, with 14 bases in between. Germline V gene data show CDR1 as MDHEN and CDR2 as SYDVKM. The CDR3 covers 13 residues. In DNA form, the CDR3 reads TGTGCCAGCAGTTTCGGCGGCCCTAAGAGCTACACCTTC. Protein sequence: CASSFGGPKSYTF.

This clone was picked up many times. V gene TRBV7-3 combines with J gene TRBJ2-1; D uncertain. The CDR3 loop spans 13 amino acids. Germline V CDR1 and CDR2: SGHTA, FQGTGA. Trimming took 5 bases from V and 8 from J, leaving 13 bases between them. The CDR3 DNA reads as TGTGCCAGCAGCCGCGACACTATGGATGAGCAGTTCTTC. It is translated as CASSRDTMDEQFF.

This clone was counted many times. A read error may explain this, as a much larger clone is one base away. The CDR3 ends on some other residue instead of the conserved phenylalanine or tryptophan, so this is likely a read error. The rearrangement uses TRBV6-5 and TRBJ1-2; TRBD1 matches 7 bases. CDR1 MNHEY and CDR2 SVGAGI come from the germline V gene. This CDR3 is built from 15 residues. After removal of 0 bases from V and 4 bases from J, the junction contained 5 bases not matched to a gene. This chain's CDR3 is CASSYSNTGAYGYTS. CDR3 bases: TGTGCCAGCAGTTACTCGAATACAGGGGCCTATGGCTACACCTCC.

This clone was picked up many times. The chain is built from TRBV19 and TRBJ1-1; D call uncertain. CDR1 and CDR2 (germline): LNHDA, SQIVND (reference sequence). V was pared by 5 bases and J by 5 bases, with 9 bases between. The CDR3 totals 12 residues. The CDR3 here is CASSETRTEAFF. CDR3 nucleotide sequence: TGTGCCAGTAGTGAAACACGGACTGAAGCTTTCTTT.

This clone was observed at least ten times. The chain recombines TRBV4-1 with TRBJ1-3; D gene uncertain. The length of the CDR3 is 12 residues. Germline CDR1 reads MGHRA; CDR2 reads YSYEKL. Trimming pared 2 bases from V and 4 bases from J, leaving 3 bases between. CDR3 bases: TGCGCCAGCAGCCAACTCGGAAACACCATATATTTT. This codes for CASSQLGNTIYF.

This clone was recorded at least ten times. The V gene is TRBV7-9, the J gene TRBJ1-1; the D gene is possibly TRBD1 (6 bases). Trimming cost V 7 bases and J 3 bases, with 21 bases left between them. Germline CDR1 reads SEHNR; CDR2 reads FQNEAQ (reference sequence). The CDR3 runs 16 residues. The CDR3 nucleotides are TGTGCCAGCATGCCGACAGGATCCTCGTCGGACACTGAAGCTTTCTTT. This codes for CASMPTGSSSDTEAFF. Full variable domain (missing parts from reference TRBV7-9 and TRBJ1-1): DTGVSQNPRHKITKRGQNVTFRCDPISEHNRLYWYRQTLGQGPEFLTYFQNEAQLEKSRLLSDRFSAERPKGSFSTLEIQRTEQGDSAMYLCASMPTGSSSDTEAFFGQGTRLTVV.

This clone was counted many times. V and J are TRBV6-1 and TRBJ2-5; unclear D gene. CDR3 size: 17 residues. Germline CDR1 is MNHNS and CDR2 is SASEGT. Trimming took 3 bases from V and 5 from J, leaving 22 bases between them. The CDR3, as DNA: TGTGCCAGCAGTGATTTGATGGTCCAGGCCGGAAGGGAGACCCAGTACTTC. Translated, it gives CASSDLMVQAGRETQYF.

In its sample, this clone ranks as medium-sized (0.01 to 0.1%). This CDR3 is also generated by other DNA sequences in the sample. V usage is TRBV28 and J usage is TRBJ1-3; unclear D gene. The CDR3 is 14 amino acids. CDR1 and CDR2 (germline): MDHEN, SYDVKM. Trimming removed 5 bases from V and 3 bases from J, with 11 bases in between. The CDR3 is CASSRRGGGNTIYF. CDR3 DNA sequence: TGTGCCAGCAGTCGACGGGGAGGTGGAAACACCATATATTTT.

This clone was counted many times. This rearrangement joins TRBV4-3 to TRBJ1-4; D is ambiguous. V was trimmed by 1 base and J by 8 bases, leaving 11 bases between them. The CDR3 is 14 amino acids. Germline assignment: CDR1 LGHNA and CDR2 YSLEER. The CDR3 sequence is CASSQVFGEEKLFF. CDR3 nucleotides: TGCGCCAGCAGCCAAGTTTTTGGGGAAGAAAAACTGTTTTTT.

In this sample, this clone turned up many times. At the DNA level, this CDR3 is encoded by other sequences in the same sample as well. The genes are TRBV30 and TRBJ2-5, with TRBD2 matching over 7 bases. J gave up 3 bases and V 8 bases, and 12 bases lay outside the gene matches. Looked up from germline, CDR1 is GTSNPN and CDR2 is SVGIG (reference sequence). The CDR3 runs 14 residues. Here the CDR3 reads CALEKGLAEETQYF. The CDR3 nucleotides are TGTGCCCTGGAGAAGGGGCTAGCGGAAGAGACCCAGTACTTC.

This clone was seen many times. V gene TRBV7-3 combines with J gene TRBJ2-5; perhaps TRBD2 as D (5 bases). Trimming stripped 5 bases from V and 6 bases from J, with 13 bases between. This CDR3 comprises 13 residues. Germline CDR1 reads SGHTA; CDR2 reads FQGTGA. The CDR3 bases are TGTGCCAGCAGCCCTGGACCGGGAAAGACCCAGTACTTC. Its protein is CASSPGPGKTQYF.

This clone was counted ten times or more. The chain's CDR3 is CSAPPRDRGYEQYF. The CDR3 nucleotides read TGCAGTGCTCCACCAAGGGACAGGGGTTACGAGCAGTACTTC. The chain combines TRBV20-1 with TRBJ2-7, with 10 positions matching TRBD1. The CDR3 covers 14 residues. With 5 bases clipped from V and 4 bases from J, the junction kept 8 bases outside the gene matches. Germline V gene lookup returns CDR1 DFQATT and CDR2 SNEGSKA (reference sequence).

This clone was counted a single time. In DNA, the CDR3 is TGTGCCTGGAGTCGGGACAGTTTGGATACGCAGTATTTT. Protein: CAWSRDSLDTQYF. This chain connects TRBV30 to TRBJ2-3, with 7 bases lining up with TRBD1. In germline, CDR1 is GTSNPN, CDR2 SVGIG (reference sequence). Unmatched junction bases numbered 5, after V lost 2 bases and J lost 6 bases. The CDR3 contains 13 residues.

There are many counts of this clone. The J gene is TRBJ2-7, the V gene TRBV7-8, with D possibly being TRBD2 (6 bases). V shed 5 bases and J shed 1 base, with 12 bases lying between them. Germline V gene data show CDR1 as SGHVS and CDR2 as FQNEAQ. The CDR3 is made up of 14 amino acids. The CDR3 here is CASSQESGSYEQYF. CDR3 DNA: TGTGCCAGCAGCCAAGAGAGCGGGTCCTACGAGCAGTACTTC.

This clone has a handful of counts. The rearrangement uses TRBV5-4 and TRBJ2-5; D is perhaps TRBD1 (5 bases). Trimming removed 1 base from V and 1 base from J, with 5 bases in between. This CDR3 has 13 residues. Germline V gene sequence: CDR1 SGHNT, CDR2 YYREEE (reference sequence). CDR3 region: CASSLRGQETQYF. CDR3 nucleotide sequence: TGTGCCAGCAGCTTGAGGGGCCAAGAGACCCAGTACTTC.

A word on this clone: This may stem from a read error, because a much larger clone lies one nucleotide away. The CDR3 ends on some other residue instead of the conserved phenylalanine or tryptophan, so this is likely a read error. The chain couples TRBV10-3 to TRBJ1-5, with no clear D. The CDR3 has 16 amino acids. In germline, CDR1 is ENHRY, CDR2 SYGVKD. Trimming took 0 bases from V and 1 from J, leaving 10 bases between them. DNA for the CDR3: TGTGCCATCAGTGAGTCGATGGGAGGAAGCAATCAGCCCCAGCATGTT. It encodes CAISESMGGSNQPQHV.

This clone was seen many times. This sequence may be a read error, since a much larger clone differs from it by one base. In the same sample, other DNA sequences code for this CDR3. This sequence joins TRBV6-4 and TRBJ1-1; possible D gene TRBD1, 5 bases. Germline-derived CDR1 and CDR2 are MRHNA and SNTAGT. The CDR3 covers 14 residues. CDR3 sequence reads: CASSPGGVNTEAFF. As DNA, the CDR3 is TGTGCCAGCAGCCCGGGGGGGGTGAACACTGAAGCCTTCTTT.

J is TRBJ2-1 and V is TRBV5-1; the match to TRBD2 covers 10 bases. The germline gives CDR1 SGHRS, CDR2 YFSETQ. V shed 4 bases, J shed 6 bases, and the junction held 22 bases outside the gene matches. The CDR3 runs to 20 residues. The CDR3 coding sequence is TGCGCCAGCAGCGGTATCTCTAGCGGGGGTTCCCCTAACCACCCCAATGAGCAGTTCTTC. Its protein is CASSGISSGGSPNHPNEQFF.